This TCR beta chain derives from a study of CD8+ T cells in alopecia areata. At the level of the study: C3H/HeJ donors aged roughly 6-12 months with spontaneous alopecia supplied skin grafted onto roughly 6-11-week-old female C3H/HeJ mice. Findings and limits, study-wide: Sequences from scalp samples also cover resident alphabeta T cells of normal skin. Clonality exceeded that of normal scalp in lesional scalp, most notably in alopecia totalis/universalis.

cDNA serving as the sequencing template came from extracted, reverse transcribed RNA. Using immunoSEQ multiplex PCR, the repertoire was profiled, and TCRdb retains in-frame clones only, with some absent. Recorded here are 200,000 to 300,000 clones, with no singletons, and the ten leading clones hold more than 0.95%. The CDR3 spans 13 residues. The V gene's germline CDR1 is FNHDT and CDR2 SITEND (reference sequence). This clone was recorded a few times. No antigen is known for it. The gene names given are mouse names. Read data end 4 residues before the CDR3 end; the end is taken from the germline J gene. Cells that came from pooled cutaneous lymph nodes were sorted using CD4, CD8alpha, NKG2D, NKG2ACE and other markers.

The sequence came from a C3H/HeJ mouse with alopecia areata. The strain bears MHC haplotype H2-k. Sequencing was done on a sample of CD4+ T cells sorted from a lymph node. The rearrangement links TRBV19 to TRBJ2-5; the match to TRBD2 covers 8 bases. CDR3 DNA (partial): TGTGCCAGCAGCCTGACTGGGGAAGAC. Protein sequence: CASSLTGED. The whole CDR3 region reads CASSLTGEDTQYF. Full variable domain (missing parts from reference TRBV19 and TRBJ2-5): GGIITQTPKFLIGQEGQKLTLKCQQNFNHDTMYWYRQDSGKGLRLIYYSITENDLQKGDLSEGYDASREKKSSFSLTVTSAQKNEMAVFLCASSLTGEDTQYFGPGTRLLVL.